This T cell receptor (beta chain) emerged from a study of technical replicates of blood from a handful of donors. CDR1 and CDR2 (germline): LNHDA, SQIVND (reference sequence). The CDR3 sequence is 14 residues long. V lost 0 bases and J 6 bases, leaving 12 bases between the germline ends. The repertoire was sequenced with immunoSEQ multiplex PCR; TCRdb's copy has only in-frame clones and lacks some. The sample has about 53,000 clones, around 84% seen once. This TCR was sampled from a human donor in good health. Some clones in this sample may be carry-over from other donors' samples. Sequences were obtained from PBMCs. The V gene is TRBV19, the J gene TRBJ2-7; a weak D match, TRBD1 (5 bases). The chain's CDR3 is CASSIDRVSSEQYF. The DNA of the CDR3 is TGTGCCAGTAGTATAGACAGGGTTTCGAGCGAGCAGTACTTC.